This T cell receptor (beta chain) was profiled in a study of CD8 T cells in Susac syndrome. General study findings and limits: The study conceded that its TCR sequencing and HLA analysis involved relatively few individuals. Peak Susac CD8+ clonal expansion was seen in TEMRA cells and active patients.

From blood CD8+ and CD4+ T cells, TCR beta sequences were generated. Germline CDR1 reads SEHNR; CDR2 reads FQNEAQ (reference sequence). There are 14 residues in the CDR3. Trimming removed 7 bases at V and 4 bases at J, with 16 bases between. Points on this clonotype: Antigen unknown.

An amount of RNA that ranged from roughly 0.5 to 1 ug was reverse transcribed with random hexamers. TCRdb fed the immunoSEQ multiplex PCR reads into MiXCR, producing one record per CDR3 protein. The table includes under 95,000 distinct CDR3 sequences, 95% detected once. This TCR derives from a human donor with Susac syndrome. The V gene is TRBV7-9, the J gene TRBJ1-2; D is possibly TRBD1 (5 bases). The source material was CD8+ T cells from PBMCs. CDR3 coding DNA: TGTGCCAGCATCATGGAGGGACTGATCTATGGCTACACCTTC. Encoded protein: CASIMEGLIYGYTF.